This is a list of T cell receptor beta chains from one sample in a study of OX40 agonist ivuxolimab in advanced cancers. TCRdb's copy holds only in-frame clones and misses some; the assay was immunoSEQ multiplex PCR. Of some 27,000 clones in the sample, 75% to 95% were seen once. The sequencing here drew on CD4+ or CD8+ T cells sorted from blood, taken in a trial of the OX40 agonist ivuxolimab. The receptor set was obtained from an adult with an advanced solid tumor such as melanoma, head and neck, liver or kidney cancer. The CDR3 runs from the conserved cysteine through the conserved F or W. A D gene is named only where the DNA matches it firmly. For some rows the clone size is stated as once, few or many, or as a class when expanded; others skip it.

v_gene	j_gene	d_gene	abundance	CDR3aa	CDR3nt
TRBV7-2	TRBJ2-1	NA	NA	CASSPTLGNNEQFF	TGTGCCAGCAGCCCCACCTTAGGTAACAATGAGCAGTTCTTC
TRBV28	TRBJ2-3	NA	NA	CASSFDSDTQYF	TGTGCCAGCAGTTTTGACTCAGATACGCAGTATTTT
TRBV29-1	TRBJ2-1	TRBD2	NA	CSALPGAGSLYNEQFF	TGCAGCGCTCTGCCGGGAGCGGGGAGTCTGTACAATGAGCAGTTCTTC
TRBV5-6	TRBJ2-5	TRBD2	NA	CASSRGAGAVVETQYF	TGTGCCAGCAGCCGGGGAGCGGGAGCGGTAGTAGAGACCCAGTACTTC
TRBV7-9	TRBJ2-7	NA	NA	CASSLAGALYSYEQYF	TGTGCCAGCAGCTTAGCGGGGGCTTTGTACTCCTACGAGCAGTACTTC
TRBV6-5	TRBJ1-4	TRBD1	NA	CASSYRDRGSEKLFF	TGTGCCAGCAGTTACCGGGACAGGGGAAGCGAAAAACTGTTTTTT
TRBV5-1	TRBJ2-1	NA	once	CASSLGAALADNEQFF	TGCGCCAGCAGCTTGGGGGCGGCCTTGGCGGACAATGAGCAGTTCTTC
TRBV4-1	TRBJ2-1	TRBD2	NA	CASSSSGSRNEQFF	TGCGCCAGCAGTAGTAGCGGGAGCCGCAATGAGCAGTTCTTC
TRBV2	TRBJ2-6	NA	NA	CASIRGLVGANVLTF	TGTGCCAGCATCAGGGGCCTAGTTGGGGCCAACGTCCTGACTTTC
TRBV13	TRBJ2-7	TRBD2	NA	CASSWEGSSYEQYF	TGTGCCAGCAGCTGGGAGGGGAGCTCCTACGAGCAGTACTTC
TRBV5-1	TRBJ2-1	NA	NA	CASSVGMDGNEQFF	TGCGCCAGCAGTGTCGGGATGGACGGGAATGAGCAGTTCTTC
TRBV7-8	TRBJ1-2	NA	NA	CASSLVGQSNYGYTF	TGTGCCAGCAGCTTAGTCGGACAGAGCAACTATGGCTACACCTTC
TRBV7-9	TRBJ2-2	NA	few	CASSLRPGELFF	TGTGCCAGCAGCCTAAGGCCCGGGGAGCTGTTTTTT
TRBV27	TRBJ2-7	TRBD2	NA	CASSYGTSGVYEQYF	TGTGCCAGCAGTTACGGGACTAGCGGGGTCTACGAGCAGTACTTC
TRBV6-5	TRBJ1-1	NA	NA	CASITQSHTEAFF	TGTGCCAGTATAACACAATCCCACACTGAAGCTTTCTTT
TRBV19	TRBJ1-5	NA	NA	CASSRGYQPQHF	TGTGCCAGTAGTCGGGGATACCAGCCCCAGCATTTT
TRBV7-9	TRBJ1-2	NA	NA	CASTQSRPGIYGYTF	TGTGCCAGCACGCAGTCGAGGCCAGGGATCTATGGCTACACCTTC
TRBV25-1	TRBJ2-7	NA	NA	CASSEFLYEQYF	TGTGCCAGCAGTGAATTTCTCTACGAGCAGTACTTC
TRBV19	TRBJ2-2	TRBD1	once	CASSIGGQVELFF	TGTGCCAGTAGTATAGGAGGACAGGTGGAGCTGTTTTTT
TRBV4-3	TRBJ2-2	NA	NA	CASSQDSRELFF	TGCGCCAGCAGCCAAGATTCCAGGGAGCTGTTTTTT
TRBV11-3	TRBJ2-3	TRBD2	once	CASSPPGLAGRLRDTQYF	TGTGCCAGCAGCCCACCAGGACTAGCGGGCCGCCTTAGAGATACGCAGTATTTT
TRBV18	TRBJ2-7	NA	once	CASSPRGDPAFRSTNYEQYF	TGTGCCAGCTCACCAAGGGGGGATCCCGCTTTTCGGTCCACGAACTACGAGCAGTACTTC
TRBV6-5	TRBJ2-3	NA	NA	CASSYSDSVDTQYF	TGTGCCAGCAGTTACTCGGATTCAGTAGATACGCAGTATTTT
TRBV10-1	TRBJ2-2	NA	NA	CASSFAGELFF	TGCGCCAGCAGCTTTGCCGGGGAGCTGTTTTTT
TRBV7-9	TRBJ2-3	TRBD2	NA	CASSPGLAGGPDTQYF	TGTGCCAGCAGCCCTGGACTAGCGGGAGGTCCCGATACGCAGTATTTT
TRBV13	TRBJ2-5	TRBD2	NA	CASSIRLAGGPETQYF	TGTGCCAGCAGCATCAGACTAGCGGGAGGGCCGGAGACCCAGTACTTC
TRBV7-2	TRBJ2-1	NA	NA	CASSQTSGLPSYNEQFF	TGTGCCAGCAGCCAAACGTCGGGACTTCCATCCTACAATGAGCAGTTCTTC
TRBV7-2	TRBJ1-2	NA	once	CASNPGQNYGYTF	TGTGCCAGCAACCCTGGACAGAACTATGGCTACACCTTC
TRBV28	TRBJ1-5	TRBD1	NA	CAIQRPTGTRQPQHF	TGTGCCATCCAGCGACCGACAGGGACAAGACAGCCCCAGCATTTT
TRBV30	TRBJ1-1	NA	few	CAWSVLGLNTEAFF	TGTGCCTGGAGTGTACTGGGTCTGAACACTGAAGCTTTCTTT
TRBV19	TRBJ2-7	NA	NA	CASSIRHHGSYEQYF	TGTGCCAGTAGTATCCGGCATCATGGTTCCTACGAGCAGTACTTC
TRBV27	TRBJ1-2	NA	NA	CASSFGAYVGGYTF	TGTGCCAGCAGTTTTGGGGCGTATGTTGGTGGCTACACCTTC
TRBV19	TRBJ1-2	NA	NA	CASSIGPYGYTF	TGTGCCAGTAGTATAGGCCCCTATGGCTACACCTTC
TRBV5-1	TRBJ2-1	TRBD2	NA	CASSPRLGGSSYNEQFF	TGCGCCAGCAGCCCCCGACTTGGCGGGAGCTCCTACAATGAGCAGTTCTTC
TRBV7-3	TRBJ2-7	TRBD1	NA	CASSPGQGYEQYF	TGTGCCAGCAGCCCGGGACAGGGATACGAGCAGTACTTC